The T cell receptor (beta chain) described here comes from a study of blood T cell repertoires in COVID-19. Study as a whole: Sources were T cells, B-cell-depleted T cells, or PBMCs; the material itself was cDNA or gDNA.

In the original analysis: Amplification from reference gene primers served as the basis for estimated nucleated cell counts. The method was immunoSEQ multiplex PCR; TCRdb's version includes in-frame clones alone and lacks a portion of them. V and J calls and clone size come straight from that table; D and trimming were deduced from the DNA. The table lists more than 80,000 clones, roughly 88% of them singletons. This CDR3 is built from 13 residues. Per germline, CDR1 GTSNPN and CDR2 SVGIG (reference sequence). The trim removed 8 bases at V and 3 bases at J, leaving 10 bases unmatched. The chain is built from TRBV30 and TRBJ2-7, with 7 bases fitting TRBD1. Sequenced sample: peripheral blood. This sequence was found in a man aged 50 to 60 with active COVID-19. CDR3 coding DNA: TGTGCCCGATCAGGGGGTGGGGGCTACGAGCAGTACTTC. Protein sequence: CARSGGGGYEQYF.